This TCR beta chain was sequenced in a study of cytomegalovirus exposure and HLA in healthy donors. Notes on the study in general: In vitro data verified three CMV-associated chains as specific for CMV antigens. Reports described diagnosis of cytomegalovirus status by the classifier as highly specific and sensitive. A later analysis found most CMV-associated TCR beta chains apparently HLA-restricted. Most of the TCR beta V segments (in an earlier analysis) were productive either about 90% or about 30% of the time.

This CDR3 is 13 amino acids long. J was trimmed by 8 bases and V by 2 bases; bases with no gene match: 4. From germline, CDR1 is MDHEN and CDR2 SYDVKM. The PCR used 60 Vbeta and 13 Jbeta primers. Libraries were prepared by immunoSEQ multiplex PCR; TCRdb keeps only in-frame clonotypes and omits some of them. Counted here are some 81,000 clones, around 70% occurring once; the ten biggest clones make up 8.5% to 14%. Regarding this clone: Its specificity is unknown.

The V gene is TRBV28, the J gene TRBJ1-1; 8 bases fit TRBD1. This clonotype originated in a woman aged 40 to 55 in good health and CMV-seropositive. Sequencing used PBMCs. This chain's CDR3 is CASSLGRQGEAFF. CDR3 coding DNA: TGTGCCAGCAGTTTAGGCCGACAGGGGGAAGCTTTCTTT.